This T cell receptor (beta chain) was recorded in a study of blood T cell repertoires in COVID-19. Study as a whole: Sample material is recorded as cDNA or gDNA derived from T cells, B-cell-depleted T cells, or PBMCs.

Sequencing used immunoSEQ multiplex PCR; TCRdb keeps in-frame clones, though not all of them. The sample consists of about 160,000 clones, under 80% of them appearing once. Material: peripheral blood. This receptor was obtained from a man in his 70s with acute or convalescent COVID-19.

CDR3: CASSTPQGNEQFF. DNA of the CDR3: TGTGCCAGCAGTACGCCGCAGGGGAACGAGCAGTTCTTC. The chain recombines TRBV6-6 with TRBJ2-1; tentatively, D is TRBD1 (6 bases). In germline, CDR1 is MNHNY, CDR2 SVGAGI (reference sequence). The CDR3 has 13 amino acids. Trimming took 5 bases from V and 10 from J, leaving 15 bases between them.